The entry below gives a single T cell receptor (beta chain) sequence along with its context. Its matching antigen is unknown. This may arise from a read error, as a much more abundant clone is one base away. The conserved phenylalanine or tryptophan normally closing the CDR3 is absent here, so this likely arose from a read error. TCR beta VDJ and CDR3 were profiled, and genomic DNA was the template. TCRdb reanalysed the reads using MiXCR and keeps one entry per CDR3 protein. The sample carries around 250,000 distinct CDR3 sequences, 56% recorded once. This entry comes from a study of CD8+CD57+ T cells in acquired aplastic anemia. Study results and limitations: Both patients and controls carried the same twenty-nine CD8+ CDR3 sequences.

This CDR3 contains 14 residues. Per the germline V gene, CDR1 is GTSNPN and CDR2 is SVGIG (reference sequence). Trimming took 4 bases from V and 5 from J; bases not matched to a gene: 11. This sequence originates from a human donor with severe aplastic anemia or a healthy control (not recorded which). The gene calls are TRBV30 and TRBJ2-7; 7 positions agree with TRBD2. Material for sequencing was sorted CD4+, CD8+, or CD8+CD57+ T cells (not recorded which) from PBMCs. The chain's CDR3 is CAWKSGMGTNEQYS. Written as DNA, the CDR3 is TGTGCCTGGAAGAGCGGGATGGGAACCAACGAGCAGTACTCC.